The table lists the clone carrying this TCR beta chain with a few counts. What it binds is not known. This record comes from a study of shared clonotypes between healthy human individuals. The wider study: Researchers assigned three CD4 naive, three CD4 memory, two CD8 naive and one CD8 memory plate to each donor. Study-level findings and limits: Naive CD4 clonotypes overlapped across several donors at 4.5% to 5.5%.

Trimming took off 1 base at V and 2 bases at J, with 12 bases between the two ends. The germline V gene has CDR1 SGHVS and CDR2 FQNEAQ. CDR3 size: 15 residues. Profiled with immunoSEQ multiplex PCR; TCRdb holds only in-frame clones, not every one. The profile shows 700,000 or so clones, 72% of them singletons. This chain links TRBV7-8 with TRBJ2-7; tentatively, D is TRBD2 (5 bases). The TCR comes from a woman between 25 and 40 years old in good health. Sequencing input: memory CD4+ T cells sorted from blood. Indicated subset: CD45RA-negative fraction. CDR3 sequence (DNA): TGTGCCAGCAGCTTAGGGGGTAGCGTAGCCTACGAGCAGTACTTC. Translation: CASSLGGSVAYEQYF.